This T cell receptor beta chain was sequenced for a study of blood T cell repertoires in COVID-19. Study details: Whether acute or convalescent, the COVID-19 samples came from the United States, Italy and Spain. T cells, B-cell-depleted T cells, or PBMCs provided the cDNA or gDNA that served as material.

Germline V gene sequence: CDR1 SGHTA, CDR2 FQGTGA. Trimming at V came to 5 bases and at J to 6 bases, leaving 18 bases not matched to a gene. This CDR3 is 17 amino acids long. In the authors' workflow: Amplified reference gene primers provided the basis for estimating nucleated cell counts. Profiled with immunoSEQ multiplex PCR; TCRdb holds only in-frame clones, not every one. The V and J calls and clone size are taken from that table; D and trimming were inferred from the DNA. In the table there are approximately 150,000 clones, 76% of which are singletons. The sequenced sample was peripheral blood. The sequence came from a man aged 60-69 years with acute or convalescent COVID-19. The chain couples TRBV7-3 to TRBJ2-7; TRBD1 aligns across 8 bases. CDR3 coding DNA: TGTGCCAGCAGCCCGGGACAGGTCCAAGGATCGTCGGGCGAGCAGTACTTC. It codes for CASSPGQVQGSSGEQYF.